The next 20 T cell receptor beta chains were all read from a single sample in a study of T cell changes during pregnancy in multiple sclerosis (dated 2019 in TCRdb). The library came from the immunoSEQ multiplex PCR assay. In its TCRdb copy, this immuneACCESS table keeps in-frame sequences only and misses some clones. Where compared with another copy, unresolved V genes explain less than half of these, and the others have no known cause. This sample comprises under 95,000 clones, 80% to 95% of them detected only once. In total, the top ten clones hold more than 2% of the sample. The material sequenced was peripheral blood, taken after pregnancy. Every receptor here comes from a female donor with multiple sclerosis, enrolled in a pregnancy study.

A few counts support this clone. The chain combines TRBV19 with TRBJ2-5; no definite D call. The germline V gene encodes CDR1 LNHDA and CDR2 SQIVND (reference sequence). The CDR3 extends over 13 amino acids. V lost 2 bases to trimming and J lost 5 bases, with 9 bases between them. CDR3 DNA sequence: TGTGCCAGTAGTATAAACAAGTTGGAGACCCAGTACTTC. Its protein is CASSINKLETQYF.

The chain recombines TRBV18 with TRBJ2-6; weak D call: TRBD2 (6 bases). Trimming cost V 6 bases and J 4 bases, with 10 bases left between them. Germline CDR1 is KGHSH and CDR2 is LQKENI. This CDR3 spans 14 amino acids. Written as DNA, the CDR3 is TGTGCCAGCTCCGGGGGATCAGGGGCCAACGTCCTGACTTTC. Translation: CASSGGSGANVLTF.

CDR3 nucleotide sequence: TGTGCCATCAGTGACCCGGGACAGGGAACCACTGAAGCTTTCTTT. Protein product: CAISDPGQGTTEAFF. The chain joins TRBV10-3 to TRBJ1-1; 9 bases are a match to TRBD1. Germline V CDR1 and CDR2: ENHRY, SYGVKD. The CDR3 covers 15 residues. The V and J ends lost 3 bases and 4 bases, in that order; junction bases with no gene match: 6.

The chain joins TRBV28 to TRBJ2-1; D ambiguous. Germline V gene data show CDR1 as MDHEN and CDR2 as SYDVKM. Deletions cut 2 bases from V and 0 bases from J, with 8 bases between. CDR3 length equals 15 residues. CDR3 nucleotide sequence: TGTGCCAGCAGTTTAGTGGGCTACTCCTACAATGAGCAGTTCTTC. It yields the protein CASSLVGYSYNEQFF.

The chain uses TRBV21-1 and TRBJ1-6. TRBV21-1 is a pseudogene segment. This CDR3 is 19 amino acids long. The DNA of the CDR3 is TGTGCCAGCAGCAGGACTCCCGGGCCCGAACCTAATAATAATTCACCCCTCCACTTT. Translation gives CASSRTPGPEPNNNSPLHF.

This clone occurred once. The chain is built from TRBV30 and TRBJ2-4; a possible D gene is TRBD1 (5 bases). The CDR3 length is 14 residues. Trimming shortened V by 2 bases and J by 9 bases, and 17 bases separated the two germline ends. Germline CDR1 GTSNPN, CDR2 SVGIG (reference sequence). The CDR3 is CAWSHLPPGSIQYF. The CDR3 region has the DNA TGTGCCTGGAGTCATTTACCCCCAGGGTCCATTCAGTACTTC.

As DNA, the CDR3 is TGTGCCAGCAGCTTTCTGAGGCAGTCCGACACCGGGGAGCTGTTTTTT. It is translated as CASSFLRQSDTGELFF. The chain combines TRBV7-9 with TRBJ2-2; D is undetermined. The CDR3 runs 16 residues. CDR1 is SEHNR and CDR2 is FQNEAQ in the germline V gene (reference sequence). Trimming removed 3 bases from V and 3 bases from J, with 14 bases in between. Full variable domain (missing parts from reference TRBV7-9 and TRBJ2-2): DTGVSQNPRHKITKRGQNVTFRCDPISEHNRLYWYRQTLGQGPEFLTYFQNEAQLEKSRLLSDRFSAERPKGSFSTLEIQRTEQGDSAMYLCASSFLRQSDTGELFFGEGSRLTVL.

This chain links TRBV19 with TRBJ1-1, with unresolved D. Germline CDR1 reads LNHDA; CDR2 reads SQIVND (reference sequence). The CDR3 is 15 amino acids. The V gene lost 4 bases and the J gene lost 1 base, with 13 bases spanning the gap. CDR3 coding DNA: TGTGCCAGTAGTAATATCCCCCCAGGGAACACTGAAGCTTTCTTT. Protein sequence: CASSNIPPGNTEAFF.

The chain employs TRBV18 and TRBJ2-7, with no clear D. V was shortened by 2 bases and J by 7 bases, with 12 bases between the two germline ends. Germline CDR1 and CDR2: KGHSH and LQKENI. CDR3 length: 13 amino acids. The CDR3 nucleotides read TGTGCCAGCTCACCAGGGCCCGATACAGAGCAGTACTTC. Translated, it gives CASSPGPDTEQYF.

The chain has TRBV9 and TRBJ1-6; D gene ambiguous. Trimming removed 1 base at V and 11 bases at J, with 13 bases between. This CDR3 has 14 amino acids. CDR1 and CDR2 from the germline V gene are SGDLS and YYNGEE. The CDR3 is CASSVLTPGAPLHF. CDR3 nucleotides: TGTGCCAGCAGCGTATTGACCCCAGGCGCACCCCTCCACTTT.

The chain combines TRBV6-1 with TRBJ2-5; 9 nucleotides agree with TRBD2. The CDR3 has 14 amino acids. V trimming: 8 bases; J trimming: 6 bases; junction bases outside the gene matches: 10. The V gene's germline CDR1 is MNHNS and CDR2 SASEGT. The CDR3 reads CASFSGSSRKTQYF. CDR3 DNA: TGTGCCAGCTTTAGCGGGAGTAGTAGAAAGACCCAGTACTTC.

This chain connects TRBV9 to TRBJ1-5, with D hard to call. V shed 3 bases and J shed 2 bases, with 15 bases lying between them. This CDR3 region has 16 residues. Germline CDR1 is SGDLS and CDR2 is YYNGEE. The CDR3 region has the DNA TGTGCCAGCAGCGCAGACGTTGGAGTCGGCAATCAGCCCCAGCATTTT. This encodes CASSADVGVGNQPQHF. Full variable domain (rest looked up from reference TRBV9 and TRBJ1-5): DSGVTQTPKHLITATGQRVTLRCSPRSGDLSVYWYQQSLDQGLQFLIQYYNGEERAKGNILERFSAQQFPDLHSELNLSSLELGDSALYFCASSADVGVGNQPQHFGDGTRLSIL.

V and J are TRBV6-6 and TRBJ2-3; D may be TRBD1 (6 bases). The V gene lost 2 bases and the J gene lost 0 bases, with 6 bases spanning the gap. The CDR3 length is 14 residues. The germline gives CDR1 MNHNY, CDR2 SVGAGI (reference sequence). CDR3 residues: CASSYRGSTDTQYF. The CDR3 bases are TGTGCCAGCAGTTACAGGGGGAGCACAGATACGCAGTATTTT.

V gene TRBV6-1 combines with J gene TRBJ1-4; the D is unclear. This CDR3 has 14 amino acids. The germline V and J ends were trimmed by 4 bases and 7 bases, with 13 bases remaining between them. Germline V lookup: CDR1 MNHNS, CDR2 SASEGT. The DNA of the CDR3 is TGTGCCAGCAGTGGGGCGGGGAGGCGTGAAAAACTGTTTTTT. As protein: CASSGAGRREKLFF.

This clone is a singleton in its sample. The V gene is TRBV11-2, the J gene TRBJ2-3; 9 bases line up with TRBD2. V was clipped by 0 bases and J by 3 bases; unmatched bases: 4. This CDR3 is built from 16 residues. The germline V gene has CDR1 SGHAT and CDR2 FQNNGV. The CDR3 here is CASSLDGAGGTDTQYF. CDR3 DNA sequence: TGTGCCAGCAGCTTAGATGGGGCGGGAGGGACAGATACGCAGTATTTT.

V and J are TRBV6-5 and TRBJ1-2, with 9 bases matching TRBD1. Trimming at V came to 6 bases and at J to 4 bases, leaving 3 bases not matched to a gene. This CDR3 contains 13 residues. Germline V gene data show CDR1 as MNHEY and CDR2 as SVGAGI. CDR3 sequence: CASRRTGAYGYTF. CDR3 bases: TGTGCCAGCAGGCGGACAGGGGCCTATGGCTACACCTTC.

This clone was counted many times. The rearrangement joins TRBV7-9 to TRBJ2-7; 8 nucleotides agree with TRBD1. V was clipped by 5 bases and J by 3 bases; unmatched bases: 12. CDR1 is SEHNR, CDR2 FQNEAQ, per germline (reference sequence). The CDR3 runs 16 residues. The CDR3 sequence is CASSPQTTGVHYEQYF. The CDR3 DNA reads as TGTGCCAGCAGCCCGCAGACGACAGGGGTACACTACGAGCAGTACTTC.

The chain links TRBV19 to TRBJ2-3; 9 bases are shared with TRBD2. Germline V gene sequence: CDR1 LNHDA, CDR2 SQIVND (reference sequence). The CDR3 runs to 15 residues. V shed 3 bases, J shed 6 bases, and the junction held 7 bases outside the gene matches. The CDR3 spells CASSIGLSGGDTQYF. CDR3 DNA sequence: TGTGCCAGTAGTATTGGTCTGAGCGGGGGGGATACGCAGTATTTT.

J is TRBJ2-1 and V is TRBV5-8; D is ambiguous. Between the trimmed V and J ends, which lost 1 base and 0 bases, there was a span of 11 bases. The germline V gene has CDR1 SGHTS and CDR2 YDEGEE. The CDR3 is 16 amino acids. CDR3 nucleotide sequence: TGTGCCAGCAGCTTGTATGTTCAGTCCTCCTACAATGAGCAGTTCTTC. Translating gives CASSLYVQSSYNEQFF. Complete variable domain (other parts from reference TRBV5-8 and TRBJ2-1): EAGVTQSPTHLIKTRGQQATLRCSPISGHTSVYWYQQALGLGLQFLLWYDEGEERNRGNFPPRFSGRQFPNYSSELNVNALELEDSALYLCASSLYVQSSYNEQFFGPGTRLTVL.

This clone was seen a single time. This chain joins TRBV30 and TRBJ1-2; TRBD1 aligns across 8 bases. CDR3 length: 14 amino acids. The germline CDR1 and CDR2 sequences are GTSNPN and SVGIG (reference sequence). V shed 3 bases and J 3 bases; nucleotides not matched to a gene: 6. CDR3 amino acids: CAWRAGGLDYGYTF. CDR3 in DNA: TGTGCCTGGAGGGCAGGGGGCCTCGACTATGGCTACACCTTC.